This T cell receptor beta chain was captured in a study of brain metastases from non-small cell lung cancer. Regarding the study as a whole: In around 66% of brain metastases, T-cell clones were expanded compared with matched primary tumors. Compared with primary tumors, brain metastases showed less T-cell infiltration. TCR repertoires overlapped largely between brain metastases and matched primaries.

Clones were read by immunoSEQ multiplex PCR, and TCRdb kept only the in-frame ones, dropping some. The sample contains some 4,100 clones, 70% to 90% of which appear only once. This CDR3 has 14 amino acids. V lost 6 bases, J lost 6 bases, and 18 bases lay in between. Looked up from germline, CDR1 is MNHNY and CDR2 is SVGAGI (reference sequence). With respect to this clone: Antigen unknown.

This sequence joins TRBV6-6 and TRBJ2-7; tentative D call: TRBD1 (6 bases). The source material was primary lung tumor tissue. This TCR came from a donor aged 40 or older with non-small cell lung cancer. The CDR3 sequence is CASSFTGYMGEQYF. For the CDR3, the DNA is TGTGCCAGCAGCTTCACAGGGTACATGGGCGAGCAGTACTTC.